This note documents a single TCR beta chain sequence. This sample was taken from a study of blood T cell repertoires in COVID-19. Study at large: Sources were T cells, B-cell-depleted T cells, or PBMCs; the material itself was cDNA or gDNA.

The protocol was immunoSEQ multiplex PCR, while the TCRdb copy is restricted to in-frame clones and leaves out a portion. The sample holds 200,000 to 250,000 clones, about 83% seen once. CDR3 size: 13 residues. The germline V gene encodes CDR1 SGHRS and CDR2 YFSETQ. Trimming took 5 bases from V and 7 from J, leaving 15 bases between them. The clonotype originates from a woman aged 50 to 65 who had been exposed to COVID-19. The chain links TRBV5-1 to TRBJ1-2, with D perhaps TRBD1 (5 bases). Sequencing was done on a sample of PBMCs or T cells enriched from blood (not recorded which). The CDR3 DNA follows: TGCGCCAGCAGTTACGACGGGGGTTTTGGCTACACCTTC. Translated: CASSYDGGFGYTF.